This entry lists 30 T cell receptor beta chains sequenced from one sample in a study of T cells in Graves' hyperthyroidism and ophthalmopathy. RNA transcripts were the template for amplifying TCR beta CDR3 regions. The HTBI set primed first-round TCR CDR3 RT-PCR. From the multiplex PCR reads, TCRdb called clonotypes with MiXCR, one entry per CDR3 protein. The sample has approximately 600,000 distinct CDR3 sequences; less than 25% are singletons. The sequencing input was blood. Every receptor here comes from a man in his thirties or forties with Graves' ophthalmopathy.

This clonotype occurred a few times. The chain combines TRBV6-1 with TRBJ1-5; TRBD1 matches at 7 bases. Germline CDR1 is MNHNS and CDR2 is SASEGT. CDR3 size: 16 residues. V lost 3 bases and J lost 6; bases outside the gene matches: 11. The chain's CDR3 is CASSDYKRRGLQPQHF. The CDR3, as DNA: TGTGCCAGCAGTGACTATAAGAGGAGGGGGCTTCAGCCCCAGCATTTT.

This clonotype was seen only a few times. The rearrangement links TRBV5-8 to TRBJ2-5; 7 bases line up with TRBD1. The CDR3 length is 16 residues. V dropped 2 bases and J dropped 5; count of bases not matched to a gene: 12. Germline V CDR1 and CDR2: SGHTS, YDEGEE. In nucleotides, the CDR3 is TGTGCCAGCAGCTTTAATACCAGATTGGACAGGGAGACCCAGTACTTC. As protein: CASSFNTRLDRETQYF.

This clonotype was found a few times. Here the CDR3 DNA reads TGTGCCAGCATGTCACAGGGGGCGACTGAAGCTTTCTTT. This gives the protein CASMSQGATEAFF. The rearrangement links TRBV3-1 to TRBJ1-1, with TRBD1 matching 9 bases. The CDR3 loop spans 13 amino acids. With 7 bases clipped from V and 5 bases from J, the junction kept 5 bases outside the gene matches. Germline V CDR1 and CDR2: LGHDT, YNNKEL (reference sequence).

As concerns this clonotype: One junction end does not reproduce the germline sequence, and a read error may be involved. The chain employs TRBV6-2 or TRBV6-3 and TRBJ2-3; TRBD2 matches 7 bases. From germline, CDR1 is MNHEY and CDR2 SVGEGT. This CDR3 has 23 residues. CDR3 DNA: TGTGCCAGCAGTTACTCGCCAGGGCGACCATCCCCTCAAAGCGGGATTCGCACAGATATGCAGTATTTT. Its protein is CASSYSPGRPSPQSGIRTDMQYF.

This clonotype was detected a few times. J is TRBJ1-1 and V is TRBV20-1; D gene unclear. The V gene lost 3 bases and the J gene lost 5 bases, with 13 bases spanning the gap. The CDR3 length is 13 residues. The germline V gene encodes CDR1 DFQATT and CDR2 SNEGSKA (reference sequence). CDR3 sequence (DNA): TGCAGTGCTAGGAGTCTCTTGGGAACTGAAGCTTTCTTT. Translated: CSARSLLGTEAFF.

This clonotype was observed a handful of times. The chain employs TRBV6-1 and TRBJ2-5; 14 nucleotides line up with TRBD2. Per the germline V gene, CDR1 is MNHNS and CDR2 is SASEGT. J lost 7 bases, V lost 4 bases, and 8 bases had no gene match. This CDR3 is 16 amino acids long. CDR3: CASSGSGLAGEWTQYF. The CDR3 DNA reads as TGTGCCAGCAGTGGCTCGGGACTAGCGGGAGAATGGACCCAGTACTTC.

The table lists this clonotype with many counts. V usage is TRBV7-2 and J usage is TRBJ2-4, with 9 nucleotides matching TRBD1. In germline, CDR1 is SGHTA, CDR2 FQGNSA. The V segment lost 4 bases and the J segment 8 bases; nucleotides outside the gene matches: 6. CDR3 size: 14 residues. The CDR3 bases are TGTGCCAGCAGCTCGGGACAGGGAGTAGACATTCAGTACTTC. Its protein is CASSSGQGVDIQYF.

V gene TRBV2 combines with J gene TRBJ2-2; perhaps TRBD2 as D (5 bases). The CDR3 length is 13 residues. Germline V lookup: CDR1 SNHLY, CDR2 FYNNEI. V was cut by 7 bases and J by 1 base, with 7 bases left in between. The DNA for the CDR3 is TGTGCCAGCAAGGGAGAGAACACCGGGGAGCTGTTTTTT. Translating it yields CASKGENTGELFF.

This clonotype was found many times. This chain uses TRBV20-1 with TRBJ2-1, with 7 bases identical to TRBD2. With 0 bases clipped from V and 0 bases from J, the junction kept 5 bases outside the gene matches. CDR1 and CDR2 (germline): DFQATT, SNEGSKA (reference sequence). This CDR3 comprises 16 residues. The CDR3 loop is CSARDSSGVSYNEQFF. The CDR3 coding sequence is TGCAGTGCTAGAGATTCTAGCGGCGTCTCCTACAATGAGCAGTTCTTC.

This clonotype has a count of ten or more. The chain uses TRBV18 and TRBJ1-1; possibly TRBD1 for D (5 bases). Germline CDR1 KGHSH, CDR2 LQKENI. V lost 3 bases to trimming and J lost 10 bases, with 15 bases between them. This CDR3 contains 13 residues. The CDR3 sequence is CASSPQSSGTAFF. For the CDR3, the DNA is TGTGCCAGCTCACCTCAGTCGTCCGGGACAGCTTTCTTT.

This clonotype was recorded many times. In DNA, the CDR3 is TGTGCCTGGAGTCGTGGCTTCGATTCCTACGAGCAGTACTTC. Its translation is CAWSRGFDSYEQYF. This chain connects TRBV30 to TRBJ2-7, with D uncertain. Germline CDR1 and CDR2: GTSNPN and SVGIG (reference sequence). There are 14 residues in the CDR3. The germline V and J ends were trimmed by 2 bases and 1 base, with 12 bases remaining between them.

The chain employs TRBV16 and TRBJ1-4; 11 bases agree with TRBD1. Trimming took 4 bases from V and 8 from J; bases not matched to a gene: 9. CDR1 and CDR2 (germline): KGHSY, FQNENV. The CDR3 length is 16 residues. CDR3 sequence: CASSLPGTGGFEKLFF. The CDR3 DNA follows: TGTGCCAGCAGCCTACCCGGGACAGGGGGATTCGAAAAACTGTTTTTT.

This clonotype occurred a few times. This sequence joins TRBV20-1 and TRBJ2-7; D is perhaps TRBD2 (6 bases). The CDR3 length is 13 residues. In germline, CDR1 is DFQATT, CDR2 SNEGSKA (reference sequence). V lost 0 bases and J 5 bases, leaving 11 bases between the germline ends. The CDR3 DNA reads TGCAGTGCTAGAGAGGGTGGGAGGAACGAGCAGTACTTC. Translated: CSAREGGRNEQYF.

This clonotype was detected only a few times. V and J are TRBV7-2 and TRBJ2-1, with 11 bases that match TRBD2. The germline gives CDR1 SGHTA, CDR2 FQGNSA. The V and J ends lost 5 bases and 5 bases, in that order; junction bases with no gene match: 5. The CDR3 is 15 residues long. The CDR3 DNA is TGTGCCAGCAGCATACTAGCGGGAGCCAACAATGAGCAGTTCTTC. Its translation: CASSILAGANNEQFF.

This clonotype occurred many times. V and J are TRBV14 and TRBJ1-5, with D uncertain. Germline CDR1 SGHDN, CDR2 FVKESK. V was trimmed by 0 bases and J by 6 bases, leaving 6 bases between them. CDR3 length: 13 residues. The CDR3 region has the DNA TGTGCCAGCAGCCAAGATGACTTTCAGCCCCAGCATTTT. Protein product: CASSQDDFQPQHF. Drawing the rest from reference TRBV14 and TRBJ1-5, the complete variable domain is EAGVTQFPSHSVIEKGQTVTLRCDPISGHDNLYWYRRVMGKEIKFLLHFVKESKQDESGMPNNRFLAERTGGTYSTLKVQPAELEDSGVYFCASSQDDFQPQHFGDGTRLSIL.

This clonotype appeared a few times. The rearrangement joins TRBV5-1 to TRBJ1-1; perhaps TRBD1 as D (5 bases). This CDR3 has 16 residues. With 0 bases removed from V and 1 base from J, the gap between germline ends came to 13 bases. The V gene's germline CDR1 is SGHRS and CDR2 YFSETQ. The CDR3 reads CASSLGGGGKNTEAFF. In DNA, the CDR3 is TGCGCCAGCAGCTTGGGTGGGGGTGGGAAGAACACTGAAGCTTTCTTT. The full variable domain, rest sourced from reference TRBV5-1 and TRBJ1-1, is KAGVTQTPRYLIKTRGQQVTLSCSPISGHRSVSWYQQTPGQGLQFLFEYFSETQRNKGNFPGRFSGRQFSNSRSEMNVSTLELGDSALYLCASSLGGGGKNTEAFFGQGTRLTVV.

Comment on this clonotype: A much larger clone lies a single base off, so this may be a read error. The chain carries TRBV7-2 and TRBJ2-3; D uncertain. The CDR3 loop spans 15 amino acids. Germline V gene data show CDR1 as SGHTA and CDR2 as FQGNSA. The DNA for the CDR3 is TGTGTCAGCAGCCCCGGCCCCATTCGGCAAGATACGCAGTATTTT. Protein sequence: CVSSPGPIRQDTQYF. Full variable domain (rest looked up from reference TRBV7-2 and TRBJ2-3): GAGVSQSPSNKVTEKGKDVELRCDPISGHTALYWYRQSLGQGLEFLIYFQGNSAPDKSGLPSDRFSAERTGGSVSTLTIQRTQQEDSAVYLCVSSPGPIRQDTQYFGPGTRLTVL.

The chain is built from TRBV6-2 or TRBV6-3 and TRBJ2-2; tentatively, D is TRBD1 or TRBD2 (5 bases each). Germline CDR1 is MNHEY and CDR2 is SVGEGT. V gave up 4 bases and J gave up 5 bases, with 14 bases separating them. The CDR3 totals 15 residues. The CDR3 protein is CASSSGTFGTGELFF. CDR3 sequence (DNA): TGTGCCAGCAGTTCAGGGACCTTCGGTACCGGGGAGCTGTTTTTT.

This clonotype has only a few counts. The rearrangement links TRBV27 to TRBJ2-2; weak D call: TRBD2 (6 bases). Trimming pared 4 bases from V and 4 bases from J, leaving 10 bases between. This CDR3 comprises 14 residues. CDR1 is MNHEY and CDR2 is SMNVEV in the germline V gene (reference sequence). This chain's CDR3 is CASSSTGSTGELFF. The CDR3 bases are TGTGCCAGCAGTTCAACCGGGAGCACCGGGGAGCTGTTTTTT.

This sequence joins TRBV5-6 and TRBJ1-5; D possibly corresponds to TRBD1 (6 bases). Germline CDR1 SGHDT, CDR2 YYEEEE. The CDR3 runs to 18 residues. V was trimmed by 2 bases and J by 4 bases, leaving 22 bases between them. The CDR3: CASSFRGTRGGGNQPQHF. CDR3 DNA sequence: TGTGCCAGCAGCTTTCGTGGCACTAGAGGGGGAGGGAATCAGCCCCAGCATTTT.

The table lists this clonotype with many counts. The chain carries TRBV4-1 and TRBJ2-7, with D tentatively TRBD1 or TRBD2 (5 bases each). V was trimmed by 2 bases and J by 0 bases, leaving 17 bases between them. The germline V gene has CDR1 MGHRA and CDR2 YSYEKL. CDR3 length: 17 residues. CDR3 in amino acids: CASSQLLGVISSYEQYF. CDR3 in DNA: TGCGCCAGCAGCCAACTCCTGGGGGTTATTAGCTCCTACGAGCAGTACTTC.

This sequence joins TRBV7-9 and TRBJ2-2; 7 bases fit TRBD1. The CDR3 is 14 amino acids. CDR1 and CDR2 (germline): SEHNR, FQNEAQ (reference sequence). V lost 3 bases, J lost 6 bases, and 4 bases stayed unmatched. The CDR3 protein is CASSLTGYAGELFF. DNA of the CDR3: TGTGCCAGCAGCTTGACAGGGTATGCCGGGGAGCTGTTTTTT.

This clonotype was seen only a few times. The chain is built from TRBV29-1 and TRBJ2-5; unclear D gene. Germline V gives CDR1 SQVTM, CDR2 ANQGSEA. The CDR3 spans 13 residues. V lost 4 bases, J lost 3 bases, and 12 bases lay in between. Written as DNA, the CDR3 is TGCAGCGTTGGAAATTCGCGGAAAGAGACCCAGTACTTC. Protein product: CSVGNSRKETQYF.

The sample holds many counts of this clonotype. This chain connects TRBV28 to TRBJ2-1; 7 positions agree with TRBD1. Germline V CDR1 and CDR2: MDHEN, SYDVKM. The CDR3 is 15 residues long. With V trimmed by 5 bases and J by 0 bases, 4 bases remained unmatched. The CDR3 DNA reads TGTGCCAGCAGTCTCGGGACAGCCTCCTACAATGAGCAGTTCTTC. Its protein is CASSLGTASYNEQFF.

This chain's CDR3 is CKIRDRVTGELFF. Written as DNA, the CDR3 is TGCAAGATCCGGGACAGAGTCACCGGGGAGCTGTTTTTT. The genes are TRBV20-1 and TRBJ2-2, with 7 bases aligning to TRBD1. The CDR3 totals 13 residues. Germline CDR1 is DFQATT and CDR2 is SNEGSKA (reference sequence).

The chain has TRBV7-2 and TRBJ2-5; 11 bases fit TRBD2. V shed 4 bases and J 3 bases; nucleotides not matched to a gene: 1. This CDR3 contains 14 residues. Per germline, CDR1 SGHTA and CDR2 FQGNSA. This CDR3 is CASSSLAGEETQYF. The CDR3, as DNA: TGTGCCAGCAGCTCACTAGCGGGAGAAGAGACCCAGTACTTC.

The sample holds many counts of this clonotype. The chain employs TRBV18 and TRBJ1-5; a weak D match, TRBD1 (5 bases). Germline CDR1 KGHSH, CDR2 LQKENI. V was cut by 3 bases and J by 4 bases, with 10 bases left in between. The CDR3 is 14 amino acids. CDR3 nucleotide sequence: TGTGCCAGCTCACCTGGCAGGGTGAATCAGCCCCAGCATTTT. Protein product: CASSPGRVNQPQHF.

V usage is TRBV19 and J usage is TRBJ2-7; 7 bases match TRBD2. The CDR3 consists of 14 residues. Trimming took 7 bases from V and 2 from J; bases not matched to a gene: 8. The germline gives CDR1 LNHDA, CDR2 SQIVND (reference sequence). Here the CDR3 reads CASNIAGKPYEQYF. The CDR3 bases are TGTGCCAGTAACATAGCGGGTAAACCCTACGAGCAGTACTTC.

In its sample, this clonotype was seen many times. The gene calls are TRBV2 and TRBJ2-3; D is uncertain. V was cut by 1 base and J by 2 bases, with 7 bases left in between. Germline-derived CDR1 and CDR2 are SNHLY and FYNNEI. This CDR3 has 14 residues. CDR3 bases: TGTGCCAGCAGTGAAGGGACCTACACAGATACGCAGTATTTT. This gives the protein CASSEGTYTDTQYF.

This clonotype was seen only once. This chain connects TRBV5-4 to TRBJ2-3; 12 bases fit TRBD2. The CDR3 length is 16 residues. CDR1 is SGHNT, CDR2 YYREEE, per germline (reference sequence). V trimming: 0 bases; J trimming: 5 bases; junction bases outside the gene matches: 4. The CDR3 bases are TGTGCCAGCAGCTTGGTCCCGACTAGCGGGAGAGATACGCAGTATTTT. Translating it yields CASSLVPTSGRDTQYF.